This entry describes one TCR beta chain. The CDR3 sequence is 15 residues long. Losses at the gene ends were 1 base for V and 2 bases for J; bases not matched to a gene: 4. Germline CDR1 SGHAT, CDR2 FQNNGV. This record belongs to a study of blood T cell repertoires in COVID-19. Using immunoSEQ multiplex PCR, the repertoire was profiled, and TCRdb retains in-frame clones only, with some absent. The sample holds about 210,000 clones; around 81% are singletons and the top ten take approximately 9%. The chain employs TRBV11-2 and TRBJ1-2, with 7 bases matching TRBD1. The sample taken for sequencing was PBMCs or T cells enriched from blood (not recorded which). This receptor was obtained from a woman aged 45-65 years with acute COVID-19. This CDR3 reads CASSLGGGANYGYTF. The CDR3 nucleotides are TGTGCCAGCAGCTTAGGAGGGGGCGCGAACTATGGCTACACCTTC.